These T cell receptor beta chains were read from a single sample in a study of response to subunit inactivated influenza vaccine. TCRdb re-called the RT-PCR reads through MiXCR, storing one row per CDR3 protein. Found here are 500,000 to 550,000 distinct CDR3 sequences, around 8% of them singletons; the top ten hold roughly 13%. The material sequenced was PBMCs from blood, taken 23 months after vaccination. The receptors were sampled from a man aged 50-75 years who received an inactivated influenza vaccine. The CDR3 runs from the conserved cysteine through the conserved F or W. Fields, in order: J gene, V gene, clone size, CDR3 protein. Clone sizes are given selectively: once, few, many, or a class where the clone is expanded.

j_call: TRBJ2-5; v_call: TRBV12-3/TRBV12-4; clone_size: few; cdr3_aa: CASTSWDREETQYF
j_call: TRBJ1-2; v_call: TRBV10-3; clone_size: -; cdr3_aa: CAISPGTYGYTF
j_call: TRBJ2-1; v_call: TRBV10-3; clone_size: many; cdr3_aa: CAISVGWNYNEQFF
j_call: TRBJ2-5; v_call: TRBV7-2; clone_size: few; cdr3_aa: CASSWDRGRETQYF
j_call: TRBJ2-3; v_call: TRBV27; clone_size: many; cdr3_aa: CARLRLTDTQYF
j_call: TRBJ2-1; v_call: TRBV20-1; clone_size: -; cdr3_aa: CSAPRTLIINEQFF
j_call: TRBJ1-2; v_call: TRBV20-1; clone_size: few; cdr3_aa: CSARDTRGNYGYTF
j_call: TRBJ2-5; v_call: TRBV7-3; clone_size: -; cdr3_aa: CASIIQGQETQYF
j_call: TRBJ2-5; v_call: TRBV10-3; clone_size: few; cdr3_aa: CAISDGTSGTGETQYF
j_call: TRBJ2-3; v_call: TRBV24-1; clone_size: many; cdr3_aa: CATSDRDTQYF
j_call: TRBJ2-3; v_call: TRBV29-1; clone_size: -; cdr3_aa: CSVEGQSTDTQYF
j_call: TRBJ1-1; v_call: TRBV6-5; clone_size: few; cdr3_aa: CASSPSGGGAFF
j_call: TRBJ1-2; v_call: TRBV14; clone_size: few; cdr3_aa: CASSQVTGIGGYTF
j_call: TRBJ2-5; v_call: TRBV5-1; clone_size: -; cdr3_aa: CASSLGRGRLETQYF
j_call: TRBJ2-3; v_call: TRBV27; clone_size: -; cdr3_aa: CASSKYSRTDTQYF
j_call: TRBJ1-4; v_call: TRBV4-1; clone_size: few; cdr3_aa: CASSQDGAGDEKLFF
j_call: TRBJ2-3; v_call: TRBV4-1; clone_size: -; cdr3_aa: CASSHGAGGSTDTQYF
j_call: TRBJ1-2; v_call: TRBV10-3; clone_size: many; cdr3_aa: CAISEPGSGYTF
j_call: TRBJ1-2; v_call: TRBV6-6; clone_size: few; cdr3_aa: CASSRTGTDGYTF
j_call: TRBJ1-1; v_call: TRBV20-1; clone_size: many; cdr3_aa: CSASTGARDTEAFF
j_call: TRBJ2-3; v_call: TRBV4-2; clone_size: -; cdr3_aa: CASSQSGPQTDTQYF
j_call: TRBJ1-5; v_call: TRBV11-2; clone_size: few; cdr3_aa: CASSLEGSGYSNQPQHF
j_call: TRBJ1-5; v_call: TRBV6-2/TRBV6-3; clone_size: -; cdr3_aa: CASSRGTLYRNQPQHF
j_call: TRBJ2-1; v_call: TRBV6-5; clone_size: few; cdr3_aa: CASSYSRYMGSDNEQFF
j_call: TRBJ1-1; v_call: TRBV4-3; clone_size: many; cdr3_aa: CASSQDRGVGVNTGAFF
j_call: TRBJ1-1; v_call: TRBV12-3/TRBV12-4; clone_size: many; cdr3_aa: CASSGRGAAFF
j_call: TRBJ2-7; v_call: TRBV28; clone_size: -; cdr3_aa: CASKPITGFRTDEQYF
j_call: TRBJ2-7; v_call: TRBV20-1; clone_size: -; cdr3_aa: CSARPGTSDRSYEQYF
j_call: TRBJ2-1; v_call: TRBV9; clone_size: many; cdr3_aa: CASSVASGRQREQFF
j_call: TRBJ1-5; v_call: TRBV7-2; clone_size: -; cdr3_aa: CASSLQATSNQPQHF
j_call: TRBJ2-4; v_call: TRBV20-1; clone_size: many; cdr3_aa: CSARDRRPSLEGAKNIQYF
j_call: TRBJ2-7; v_call: TRBV20-1; clone_size: many; cdr3_aa: CSARETGKNYEQYF
j_call: TRBJ2-1; v_call: TRBV2; clone_size: many; cdr3_aa: CASSEGNEQFF
j_call: TRBJ2-5; v_call: TRBV28; clone_size: few; cdr3_aa: CASSLRHHNRDRDQETQYF
j_call: TRBJ1-5; v_call: TRBV12-3/TRBV12-4; clone_size: -; cdr3_aa: CASSRTQGAGNQPQHF
j_call: TRBJ1-5; v_call: TRBV6-1; clone_size: few; cdr3_aa: CASSPRGVGNQPQHF
j_call: TRBJ2-7; v_call: TRBV5-1; clone_size: -; cdr3_aa: CASRRDLSSYEQYF
j_call: TRBJ2-1; v_call: TRBV12-3/TRBV12-4; clone_size: -; cdr3_aa: CASSVGPRNEQFF
j_call: TRBJ2-7; v_call: TRBV12-3/TRBV12-4; clone_size: many; cdr3_aa: CASSFTGPFYEQYF
j_call: TRBJ1-1; v_call: TRBV4-3; clone_size: many; cdr3_aa: CASSQDLIGAGTAFF
j_call: TRBJ1-2; v_call: TRBV7-9; clone_size: -; cdr3_aa: CASSLPRRDGYTF
j_call: TRBJ1-2; v_call: TRBV4-1; clone_size: -; cdr3_aa: CASSQDQGARSRANYGYTF
j_call: TRBJ1-1; v_call: TRBV6-1; clone_size: -; cdr3_aa: CASSEVGGRGTEAFF
j_call: TRBJ2-3; v_call: TRBV28; clone_size: few; cdr3_aa: CASRVQHSTDTQYF
j_call: TRBJ1-2; v_call: TRBV12-3/TRBV12-4; clone_size: -; cdr3_aa: CASSFGDRRYTF
j_call: TRBJ1-5; v_call: TRBV12-3/TRBV12-4; clone_size: few; cdr3_aa: CASRLGQGGQPQHF
j_call: TRBJ2-1; v_call: TRBV9; clone_size: many; cdr3_aa: CASSVAPGRTYNEQFF
j_call: TRBJ2-7; v_call: TRBV25-1; clone_size: -; cdr3_aa: CASSNPGLAGEGEQYF
j_call: TRBJ2-7; v_call: TRBV12-5; clone_size: -; cdr3_aa: CASGSLLGDYEQYF
j_call: TRBJ1-1; v_call: TRBV12-3/TRBV12-4; clone_size: few; cdr3_aa: CASSPRVRTEAFF
j_call: TRBJ2-5; v_call: TRBV5-1; clone_size: few; cdr3_aa: CASRFRDRLFQETQYF
j_call: TRBJ2-1; v_call: TRBV29-1; clone_size: few; cdr3_aa: CSVEGTSGSVYEQFF
j_call: TRBJ2-7; v_call: TRBV6-2/TRBV6-3; clone_size: few; cdr3_aa: CASSQGLANYEQYF